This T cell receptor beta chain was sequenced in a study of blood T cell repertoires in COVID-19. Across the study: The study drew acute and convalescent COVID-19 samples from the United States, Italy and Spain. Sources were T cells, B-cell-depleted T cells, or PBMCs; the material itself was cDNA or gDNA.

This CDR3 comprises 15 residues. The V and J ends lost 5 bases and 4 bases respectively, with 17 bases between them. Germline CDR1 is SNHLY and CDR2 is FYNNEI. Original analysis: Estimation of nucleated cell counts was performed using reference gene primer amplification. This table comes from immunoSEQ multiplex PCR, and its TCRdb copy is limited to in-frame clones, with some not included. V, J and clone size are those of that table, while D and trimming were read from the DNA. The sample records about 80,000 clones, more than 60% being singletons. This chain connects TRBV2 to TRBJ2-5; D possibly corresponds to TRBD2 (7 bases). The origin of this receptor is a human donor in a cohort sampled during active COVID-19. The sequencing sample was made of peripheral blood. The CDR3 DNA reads TGTGCCAGCAGTTCGGACAGCCCGGGGGGAGAGACCCAGTACTTC. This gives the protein CASSSDSPGGETQYF.